This TCR beta chain comes out of a study of blood T cell repertoires in COVID-19. Study background: Samples of COVID-19 (acute and convalescent) were obtained from the United States, Italy and Spain.

The protocol was immunoSEQ multiplex PCR, while the TCRdb copy is restricted to in-frame clones and leaves out a portion. The repertoire holds about 200,000 clones, with around 82% as singletons. The count of this clone is one. The CDR3 extends over 17 amino acids. Trimming stripped 3 bases from V and 0 bases from J, with 16 bases between. Germline loops: CDR1 SGHNT, CDR2 YYREEE (reference sequence). The sequencing input was PBMCs or T cells enriched from blood (not recorded which). The J gene is TRBJ2-4, the V gene TRBV5-4; D might be TRBD2 (7 bases). The clonotype comes from a woman aged 55-70 years with acute COVID-19. This CDR3 reads CASSWAGGGAAKNIQYF. CDR3 bases: TGTGCCAGCAGCTGGGCTGGTGGGGGGGCAGCCAAAAACATTCAGTACTTC.